The next 25 T cell receptor beta chains were all read from a single sample in a study of blood T cell repertoires in COVID-19. TCRdb's table, derived via immunoSEQ multiplex PCR, lists solely in-frame clones and lacks some. The sample has some 250,000 clones, approximately 83% seen once. The sequenced sample consisted of peripheral blood. The source is a man aged 45-65 years with active or convalescent COVID-19.

The chain has TRBV3-1 (or the pseudogene TRBV3-2) and TRBJ2-7; the D gene is possibly TRBD1 (7 bases). Germline loops: CDR1 LGHDT, CDR2 YNNKEL (reference sequence). Trimming left V 1 base short and J 2 bases short, with 15 bases between. The CDR3 extends over 16 amino acids. CDR3 sequence: CASSQVPRGAPYEQYF. Written as DNA, the CDR3 is TGTGCCAGCAGCCAAGTCCCCAGGGGGGCCCCCTACGAGCAGTACTTC.

This clone occurred a few times. This chain connects TRBV7-2 to TRBJ1-3; a possible D gene is TRBD1 (6 bases). Per the germline V gene, CDR1 is SGHTA and CDR2 is FQGNSA. The V end was cut by 5 bases, the J end by 3 bases, with 14 bases between. This CDR3 has 15 residues. CDR3 nucleotides: TGTGCCAGCAGCACAACCGGACAGCTTGGAAACACCATATATTTT. This gives the protein CASSTTGQLGNTIYF.

The gene calls are TRBV6-5 and TRBJ2-2, with 9 bases fitting TRBD2. The CDR3 totals 15 residues. Germline-derived CDR1 and CDR2 are MNHEY and SVGAGI. Germline trimming cut 5 bases from V and 6 bases from J; bases unmatched to any gene: 7. DNA of the CDR3: TGTGCCAGCAGTCCCGTGATAGCGGGGGCCGGGGAGCTGTTTTTT. Protein sequence: CASSPVIAGAGELFF.

This chain links TRBV6-5 with TRBJ1-2, with D hard to call. The ends were cut back, 8 bases at V and 7 bases at J, with 20 bases in the middle. Germline V gene data show CDR1 as MNHEY and CDR2 as SVGAGI. This CDR3 has 14 residues. DNA of the CDR3: TGTGCCAGCTCAAGAGTGGAGTCTTATGCTGGCTACACCTTC. It yields the protein CASSRVESYAGYTF.

V usage is TRBV19 and J usage is TRBJ1-2; 11 nucleotides agree with TRBD1. The germline CDR1 and CDR2 sequences are LNHDA and SQIVND (reference sequence). This CDR3 contains 15 residues. Trimming at V came to 5 bases and at J to 6 bases, leaving 8 bases not matched to a gene. This chain's CDR3 is CASSSRDRGYNGYTF. The CDR3 DNA reads as TGTGCCAGTAGTTCCCGGGACAGGGGGTACAATGGCTACACCTTC.

The chain combines TRBV5-1 with TRBJ2-7; 9 nucleotides line up with TRBD1. With 4 bases clipped from V and 5 bases from J, the junction kept 7 bases outside the gene matches. This CDR3 comprises 14 residues. Germline assignment: CDR1 SGHRS and CDR2 YFSETQ. Here the CDR3 reads CASSRGQGTNEQYF. CDR3 coding DNA: TGCGCCAGCAGCCGGGGACAGGGCACTAACGAGCAGTACTTC.

In this sample, this clone turned up a few times. V gene TRBV28 combines with J gene TRBJ1-1; D gene uncertain. The CDR3 is made up of 14 amino acids. Germline CDR1 and CDR2: MDHEN and SYDVKM. V dropped 8 bases and J dropped 0 bases, with 13 bases sitting between them. The CDR3 sequence: CASEIGAMNTEAFF. The CDR3 DNA reads as TGTGCCAGCGAAATCGGTGCCATGAACACTGAAGCTTTCTTT.

The chain joins TRBV7-2 to TRBJ2-3; 8 bases agree with TRBD2. Germline assignment: CDR1 SGHTA and CDR2 FQGNSA. This CDR3 comprises 15 residues. V was clipped by 5 bases and J by 8 bases; unmatched bases: 12. The DNA of the CDR3 is TGTGCCAGCAGCGTCCGAGCGGGGGAGGGGGGTACGCAGTATTTT. Translating it yields CASSVRAGEGGTQYF.

V and J are TRBV18 and TRBJ1-1, with TRBD1 matching 9 bases. Germline CDR1 reads KGHSH; CDR2 reads LQKENI. CDR3 length: 17 amino acids. V lost 3 bases to trimming and J lost 1 base; unmatched junction nucleotides: 9. The CDR3 DNA reads TGTGCCAGCTCACCCGGGACAGGGCAACGTCGGAACACTGAAGCTTTCTTT. It translates to CASSPGTGQRRNTEAFF. The full variable domain, in which reference TRBV18 and TRBJ1-1 provide the parts outside the CDR3, is NAGVMQNPRHLVRRRGQEARLRCSPMKGHSHVYWYRQLPEEGLKFMVYLQKENIIDESGMPKERFSAEFPKEGPSILRIQQVVRGDSAAYFCASSPGTGQRRNTEAFFGQGTRLTVV.

On this clone: An end of the junction differs from the germline gene, which may be a read error. The chain has TRBV9 and TRBJ2-2, with 7 bases identical to TRBD2. Germline-derived CDR1 and CDR2 are SGDLS and YYNGEE. The CDR3 runs 17 residues. CDR3 bases: TGTGCCAGCAGCGTAGAGGCTAGCGGAAGGAACGCCGGGGAGCTGTTTTTT. Residues: CASSVEASGRNAGELFF. The variable domain in full, completed from reference TRBV9 and TRBJ2-2, reads DSGVTQTPKHLITATGQRVTLRCSPRSGDLSVYWYQQSLDQGLQFLIQYYNGEERAKGNILERFSAQQFPDLHSELNLSSLELGDSALYFCASSVEASGRNAGELFFGEGSRLTVL.

This clone was detected once. V usage is TRBV7-2 and J usage is TRBJ2-3; TRBD2 matches at 12 bases. Germline V CDR1 and CDR2: SGHTA, FQGNSA. Trimming at V came to 1 base and at J to 6 bases, leaving 8 bases not matched to a gene. The CDR3 length is 17 residues. The CDR3 coding sequence is TGTGCCAGCAGCTTAGAGCCTAGCGGGGGGGCCATGGATACGCAGTATTTT. Its translation is CASSLEPSGGAMDTQYF.

This chain links TRBV30 with TRBJ1-1, with a weak D call TRBD1 (6 bases). The CDR3 consists of 13 residues. Trimming cost V 3 bases and J 1 base, with 9 bases left between them. Looked up from germline, CDR1 is GTSNPN and CDR2 is SVGIG (reference sequence). The CDR3 reads CAWRQGSNTEAFF. As DNA, the CDR3 is TGTGCCTGGAGACAGGGCTCGAACACTGAAGCTTTCTTT.

The rearrangement links TRBV5-1 to TRBJ1-2; 7 bases are shared with TRBD1. The germline gives CDR1 SGHRS, CDR2 YFSETQ. After removal of 4 bases from V and 3 bases from J, the junction contained 9 bases not matched to a gene. The CDR3 extends over 15 amino acids. The CDR3 DNA sequence: TGCGCCAGCAGCCCCACTGGACAGGCCCACTATGGCTACACCTTC. Its protein is CASSPTGQAHYGYTF.

The V gene is TRBV29-1, the J gene TRBJ2-7, with 10 bases aligning to TRBD1. There are 13 residues in the CDR3. J gave up 6 bases and V 4 bases, and 6 bases lay outside the gene matches. CDR1 SQVTM and CDR2 ANQGSEA come from the germline V gene. CDR3 in amino acids: CSVVRTGGGEQYF. The CDR3 DNA follows: TGCAGCGTTGTTCGGACAGGGGGAGGCGAGCAGTACTTC.

This clone turned up a few times. The chain combines TRBV2 with TRBJ2-5; 10 bases are a match to TRBD1. In germline, CDR1 is SNHLY, CDR2 FYNNEI. The CDR3 runs 14 residues. Trimming took 8 bases from V and 1 from J; bases not matched to a gene: 4. The CDR3, as DNA: TGTGCCAGCGGGGGGACAGGGGTCCAAGAGACCCAGTACTTC. Amino acids: CASGGTGVQETQYF.

The chain recombines TRBV11-2 with TRBJ2-1; 8 bases align to TRBD1. CDR3 length: 15 residues. Trimming took 2 bases from V and 6 from J; bases not matched to a gene: 6. Germline CDR1 is SGHAT and CDR2 is FQNNGV. The CDR3 is CASSLSQGAVNEQFF. DNA of the CDR3: TGTGCCAGCAGCTTAAGTCAGGGGGCCGTCAATGAGCAGTTCTTC.

V gene TRBV27 combines with J gene TRBJ2-2; possible D gene TRBD1, 6 bases. This CDR3 spans 14 amino acids. V gave up 5 bases and J gave up 0 bases, with 7 bases separating them. Germline lookup yields CDR1 MNHEY and CDR2 SMNVEV (reference sequence). CDR3 region: CASSDRSNTGELFF. The CDR3 DNA sequence: TGTGCCAGCAGTGACAGGTCGAACACCGGGGAGCTGTTTTTT.

This chain joins TRBV5-1 and TRBJ1-2; weak D call: TRBD1 (5 bases). Germline V lookup: CDR1 SGHRS, CDR2 YFSETQ. This CDR3 is built from 15 residues. V shed 0 bases and J shed 5 bases, with 14 bases lying between them. CDR3 DNA: TGCGCCAGCAGCTTGGATCCGCAGGGTGGGTATGGCTACACCTTC. Translating gives CASSLDPQGGYGYTF. Together with reference TRBV5-1 and TRBJ1-2, the CDR3 gives the full variable domain: KAGVTQTPRYLIKTRGQQVTLSCSPISGHRSVSWYQQTPGQGLQFLFEYFSETQRNKGNFPGRFSGRQFSNSRSEMNVSTLELGDSALYLCASSLDPQGGYGYTFGSGTRLTVV.

A single count supports this clone. The V gene is TRBV6-6, the J gene TRBJ2-5; 10 bases fit TRBD2. V shed 5 bases, J shed 5 bases, and the junction held 2 bases outside the gene matches. This CDR3 has 13 amino acids. Germline lookup yields CDR1 MNHNY and CDR2 SVGAGI (reference sequence). CDR3 sequence (DNA): TGTGCCAGCAGTATTAGCGGGAGGGAGACCCAGTACTTC. Protein: CASSISGRETQYF.

The J gene is TRBJ1-6, the V gene TRBV4-2; D remains ambiguous. Trimming left V 3 bases short and J 5 bases short, with 11 bases between. Per the germline V gene, CDR1 is LGHNA and CDR2 is YNFKEQ. The CDR3 totals 15 residues. CDR3 nucleotides: TGTGCCAGCAGCCAGGGAGGTATGAATAATTCACCCCTCCACTTT. Amino acid sequence: CASSQGGMNNSPLHF.

The chain employs TRBV27 and TRBJ1-4, with D unresolved. The CDR3 extends over 13 amino acids. Germline CDR1 MNHEY, CDR2 SMNVEV (reference sequence). Between the trimmed V and J ends, which lost 5 bases and 13 bases, there was a span of 17 bases. The chain's CDR3 is CASSTTLGRGLFF. The CDR3 nucleotides read TGTGCCAGCAGTACTACCCTCGGTCGGGGACTGTTTTTT. The variable domain in full, completed from reference TRBV27 and TRBJ1-4, reads EAQVTQNPRYLITVTGKKLTVTCSQNMNHEYMSWYRQDPGLGLRQIYYSMNVEVTDKGDVPEGYKVSRKEKRNFPLILESPSPNQTSLYFCASSTTLGRGLFFGSGTQLSVL.

The genes are TRBV6-4 and TRBJ2-1; D possibly corresponds to TRBD2 (6 bases). The CDR3 totals 13 residues. Germline CDR1 and CDR2: MRHNA and SNTAGT. The V end lost 6 bases, the J end lost 9 bases, and 15 bases lay between the germline ends. CDR3 bases: TGTGCCAGCAGCCCGGGACTGTATGCTGAGCAGTTCTTC. It yields the protein CASSPGLYAEQFF.

This sequence joins TRBV7-9 and TRBJ1-1, with TRBD1 identical over 7 bases. This CDR3 is built from 14 residues. Germline V gene sequence: CDR1 SEHNR, CDR2 FQNEAQ (reference sequence). J lost 3 bases, V lost 5 bases, and 6 bases had no gene match. The CDR3 region is CASSRDQGDTEAFF. CDR3 nucleotide sequence: TGTGCCAGCAGCAGGGACCAGGGGGACACTGAAGCTTTCTTT.

This clone has a single count. CDR3 sequence reads: CASSFGLVGQGLASYNEQFF. In DNA form, the CDR3 reads TGTGCCAGCAGTTTCGGCTTGGTTGGGCAGGGGTTAGCCTCCTACAATGAGCAGTTCTTC. The chain carries TRBV27 and TRBJ2-1; TRBD1 might be the D (6 bases). V lost 3 bases to trimming and J lost 0 bases, with 24 bases between them. CDR1 and CDR2 from the germline V gene are MNHEY and SMNVEV (reference sequence). The CDR3 consists of 20 residues.

The genes are TRBV11-2 and TRBJ2-7; D unresolved. CDR3 length equals 13 residues. Germline V gene sequence: CDR1 SGHAT, CDR2 FQNNGV. Trimming took 3 bases from V and 3 from J, leaving 9 bases between them. The CDR3 here is CASSFPGYYEQYF. The DNA of the CDR3 is TGTGCCAGCAGCTTCCCAGGATACTACGAGCAGTACTTC.